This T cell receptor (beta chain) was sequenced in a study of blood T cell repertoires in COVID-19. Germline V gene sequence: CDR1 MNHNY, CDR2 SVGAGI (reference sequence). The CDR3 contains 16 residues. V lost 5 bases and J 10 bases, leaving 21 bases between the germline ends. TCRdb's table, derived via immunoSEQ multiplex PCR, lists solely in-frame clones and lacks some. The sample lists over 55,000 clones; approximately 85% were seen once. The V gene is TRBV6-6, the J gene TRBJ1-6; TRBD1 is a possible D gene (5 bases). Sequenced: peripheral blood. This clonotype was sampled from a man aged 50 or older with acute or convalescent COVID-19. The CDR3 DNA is TGTGCCAGCAGTCCCTCCGGTTCGGGGGTCCGGTCACCCCTCCACTTT. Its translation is CASSPSGSGVRSPLHF.